This TCR beta chain was observed in a study of blood T cells in healthy people across ages. Only a few counts were recorded for this clonotype. Antigen specificity is unknown. A second roughly 7 to 12 cycle PCR used barcoded and J-beta primers. TCRdb re-called the 5' RACE reads with MiXCR, one entry per CDR3 protein. The sample consists of roughly 800,000 distinct CDR3 sequences, 55% to 75% of them appearing once. Findings and limits, study-wide: TCR beta diversity per million T cells fell roughly linearly with age. Whereas aged donors had fewer naive CD4+ cells, long-lived donors had more of them and higher diversity. Expanded clonotype changes were possibly confounded by unknown donor CMV status.

The CDR3 extends over 14 amino acids. The germline CDR1 and CDR2 sequences are KGHSH and LQKENI. The V gene lost 0 bases and the J gene lost 2 bases, with 7 bases spanning the gap. Sequencing used blood. V gene TRBV18 combines with J gene TRBJ2-5, with a possible D match to TRBD2 (6 bases). This receptor was obtained from a young man in good health. CDR3 in amino acids: CASSPPRGQETQYF. In nucleotides, the CDR3 is TGTGCCAGCTCACCACCGCGGGGACAAGAGACCCAGTACTTC.